One and the same sample provided the 32 T cell receptor beta chains below, sequenced in a study of siplizumab effects on memory and regulatory T cells. This table comes from immunoSEQ multiplex PCR, and its TCRdb copy is limited to in-frame clones, with some not included. The sample contains around 100,000 clones, around 93% of which appear only once. The sequenced sample was non-Treg CD4+ T cells sorted from blood. These receptors all come from a human donor in good health.

The V and J genes are TRBV27 and TRBJ1-1; D ambiguous. The CDR3 extends over 13 amino acids. The germline CDR1 and CDR2 sequences are MNHEY and SMNVEV (reference sequence). Trimming removed 6 bases from V and 1 base from J, with 9 bases in between. As DNA, the CDR3 is TGTGCCAGCAGAAAACACGAGAACACTGAAGCTTTCTTT. Protein sequence: CASRKHENTEAFF.

For the CDR3, the DNA is TGTGCCAGCAGCTTACAGGGACAGGGATCTGAGCAGTTCTTC. It codes for CASSLQGQGSEQFF. The rearrangement uses TRBV7-2 and TRBJ2-1; 9 bases map to TRBD1. Germline V gene data show CDR1 as SGHTA and CDR2 as FQGNSA. CDR3 length: 14 amino acids. The V gene end was trimmed by 2 bases and the J gene end by 9 bases; junction bases not matched to a gene: 5.

This chain uses TRBV6-1 with TRBJ1-2; weak D call: TRBD1 (6 bases). The CDR3 totals 14 residues. Trimming pared 7 bases from V and 7 bases from J, leaving 19 bases between. CDR1 and CDR2 (germline): MNHNS, SASEGT. The CDR3 DNA follows: TGTGCCAGCACCACTTTCGACAGGCGGGGTGGCTACACCTTC. Its protein is CASTTFDRRGGYTF.

A note on this clone: Mismatch with germline at one junction end may stem from a read error. V and J are TRBV7-7 and TRBJ2-1, with 7 bases identical to TRBD1. The V gene's germline CDR1 is SSHAT and CDR2 FNYEAQ (reference sequence). This CDR3 has 15 residues. The CDR3 loop is CASSIGQERYNEQFF. CDR3 DNA sequence: TGTGCTAGCAGCATCGGACAGGAGAGATACAATGAGCAGTTCTTC.

This chain links TRBV19 with TRBJ2-5, with 9 bases fitting TRBD1. With V trimmed by 1 base and J by 3 bases, 9 bases remained unmatched. This CDR3 region has 17 residues. Germline loops: CDR1 LNHDA, CDR2 SQIVND (reference sequence). The CDR3 reads CASSIGWNRGLEETQYF. The CDR3, as DNA: TGTGCCAGTAGTATAGGTTGGAACAGGGGGCTGGAAGAGACCCAGTACTTC.

CDR3 DNA: TGTGCCAGCAGTTTAGGACAAACTTATAACTATGGCTACACCTTC. Its protein product is CASSLGQTYNYGYTF. The genes are TRBV27 and TRBJ1-2; possibly TRBD1 for D (5 bases). V was pared by 2 bases and J by 1 base, with 11 bases between. Germline V gives CDR1 MNHEY, CDR2 SMNVEV (reference sequence). The CDR3 consists of 15 residues.

The CDR3 nucleotides are TGCGCCAGCAGACCTGGGACCAGCGAGACCCAGTACTTC. Translated: CASRPGTSETQYF. This sequence joins TRBV5-1 and TRBJ2-5; either TRBD1 or TRBD2 may fit D (5 bases each). V lost 5 bases to trimming and J lost 5 bases, with 13 bases between them. Per germline, CDR1 SGHRS and CDR2 YFSETQ. CDR3 length equals 13 residues.

This chain links TRBV5-6 with TRBJ1-4, with TRBD1 as a possible D gene (5 bases). V was cut by 0 bases and J by 3 bases, with 9 bases left in between. In germline, CDR1 is SGHDT, CDR2 YYEEEE. The CDR3 is 15 amino acids. CDR3 amino acids: CASSLEGLSNEKLFF. The DNA of the CDR3 is TGTGCCAGCAGCTTGGAGGGACTGTCTAATGAAAAACTGTTTTTT.

This sequence joins TRBV5-3 and TRBJ1-5; a possible D gene is TRBD1 (5 bases). TRBV5-3 belongs to the ORF category, with a function that is uncertain. CDR3 length: 14 residues. Trimming shortened V by 3 bases and J by 0 bases, and 7 bases separated the two germline ends. CDR3 sequence: CARSWGGSNQPQHF. CDR3 coding DNA: TGTGCCAGAAGCTGGGGGGGTAGCAATCAGCCCCAGCATTTT.

The chain couples TRBV9 to TRBJ2-1, with 7 nucleotides matching TRBD2. This CDR3 is 15 amino acids long. CDR1 SGDLS and CDR2 YYNGEE come from the germline V gene. Trimming cost V 4 bases and J 5 bases; bases outside gene matches: 9. This chain's CDR3 is CASSLMAGVNNEQFF. The CDR3, as DNA: TGTGCCAGCAGCTTAATGGCGGGAGTGAACAATGAGCAGTTCTTC.

The chain carries TRBV18 and TRBJ2-7; TRBD1 aligns across 9 bases. The CDR3 runs to 15 residues. Germline V gives CDR1 KGHSH, CDR2 LQKENI. The V gene end was trimmed by 3 bases and the J gene end by 2 bases; junction bases not matched to a gene: 5. CDR3 DNA: TGTGCCAGCTCACCGGGGACAGGGACTCCCTACGAGCAGTACTTC. Its protein is CASSPGTGTPYEQYF.

The sample holds one count of this clone. The chain has TRBV28 and TRBJ2-1; perhaps D is TRBD1 or TRBD2 (5 bases each). Trimming removed 6 bases at V and 15 bases at J, with 21 bases between. The germline V gene encodes CDR1 MDHEN and CDR2 SYDVKM. CDR3 length: 13 residues. In DNA, the CDR3 is TGTGCCAGCAGCCCCCCAACGGGATCTGGGGGGTTCTTC. Translating gives CASSPPTGSGGFF.

The chain is built from TRBV19 and TRBJ2-7, with 10 bases identical to TRBD2. The CDR3 is made up of 16 amino acids. J gave up 1 base and V 3 bases, and 6 bases lay outside the gene matches. Germline CDR1 and CDR2: LNHDA and SQIVND (reference sequence). The CDR3, as DNA: TGTGCCAGTAGTATTAATCTAGCGGGAGCTTCCTACGAGCAGTACTTC. It specifies CASSINLAGASYEQYF.

The CDR3 reads CASSSDVTQETQYF. CDR3 DNA: TGTGCCAGCAGCTCAGACGTCACCCAAGAGACCCAGTACTTC. The rearrangement uses TRBV11-3 and TRBJ2-5; D not certain. With 4 bases removed from V and 1 base from J, the gap between germline ends came to 10 bases. This CDR3 is built from 14 residues. Germline values: CDR1 SGHNT, CDR2 YENEEA. The full variable domain, rest sourced from reference TRBV11-3 and TRBJ2-5, is EAGVVQSPRYKIIEKKQPVAFWCNPISGHNTLYWYLQNLGQGPELLIRYENEEAVDDSQLPKDRFSAERLKGVDSTLKIQPAELGDSAVYLCASSSDVTQETQYFGPGTRLLVL.

CDR3 in amino acids: CASSEPGLADYEQYF. In DNA, the CDR3 is TGTGCCAGCTCAGAGCCGGGACTAGCGGACTACGAGCAGTACTTC. This chain joins TRBV18 and TRBJ2-5, with 11 positions matching TRBD2. The J call may be faulty, since TRBJ2-7 better matches the DNA end. Germline CDR1 and CDR2: KGHSH and LQKENI. CDR3 length: 15 amino acids.

V is TRBV2 and J is TRBJ2-7, with a weak D call TRBD2 (5 bases). V was clipped by 10 bases and J by 2 bases, with 21 bases between them. CDR1 is SNHLY, CDR2 FYNNEI, per germline. The CDR3 runs to 15 residues. CDR3 coding DNA: TGTGCCACCTCCGCCGGACTCGCCACCGCCTACGAGCAGTACTTC. Amino acid sequence: CATSAGLATAYEQYF.

As DNA, the CDR3 is TGCAGCGTTGATCGGCCAGCGGGAGGGCCGACTAGCACAGATACGCAGTATTTT. This sequence encodes CSVDRPAGGPTSTDTQYF. This chain connects TRBV29-1 to TRBJ2-3; 10 nucleotides line up with TRBD2. This CDR3 spans 18 amino acids. V lost 3 bases, J lost 0 bases, and 12 bases stayed unmatched. In germline, CDR1 is SQVTM, CDR2 ANQGSEA.

The V gene is TRBV18, the J gene TRBJ1-1; D not certain. This CDR3 is 11 amino acids long. V was clipped by 4 bases and J by 6 bases, with 6 bases between them. The germline CDR1 and CDR2 sequences are KGHSH and LQKENI. The CDR3 DNA sequence: TGTGCCAGCTCACGCGACTCTGAAGCTTTCTTT. Translation: CASSRDSEAFF.

The gene calls are TRBV5-5 and TRBJ2-3; D is unclear. Germline V gives CDR1 SGHKS, CDR2 YYEKEE (reference sequence). CDR3 length: 15 residues. Between the trimmed V and J ends, which lost 0 bases and 0 bases, there was a span of 8 bases. The DNA of the CDR3 is TGTGCCAGCAGCTTGGCCGTGGGAAGCACAGATACGCAGTATTTT. Its protein is CASSLAVGSTDTQYF.

Concerning this clone: The junction does not match germline at one end; this may be a read error. In the same sample, other DNA sequences code for this CDR3. This sequence joins TRBV5-1 and TRBJ1-2, with TRBD1 matching over 9 bases. The CDR3 has 16 amino acids. Germline assignment: CDR1 SGHRS and CDR2 YFSETQ. The CDR3 region has the DNA TGCGCCAGCAGCTGGTCTCCTGGACAGGGGCACTATGGCTATACCTTC. Amino acids: CASSWSPGQGHYGYTF.

The rearrangement uses TRBV5-1 and TRBJ1-5, with a weak D call TRBD1 (6 bases). Germline V gene data show CDR1 as SGHRS and CDR2 as YFSETQ. The CDR3 has 15 residues. V lost 0 bases and J lost 7, with 14 bases in between. The CDR3, as DNA: TGCGCCAGCAGCTTGGAAGGGGGGCAAGGACAGCCCCAGCATTTT. Residues: CASSLEGGQGQPQHF.

J is TRBJ2-2 and V is TRBV10-3; D remains ambiguous. V lost 0 bases, J lost 4 bases, and 15 bases lay in between. The germline gives CDR1 ENHRY, CDR2 SYGVKD. The CDR3 spans 17 residues. The CDR3: CAISESRTVGPTGELFF. CDR3 nucleotides: TGTGCCATCAGTGAGTCGAGGACGGTGGGCCCCACCGGGGAGCTGTTTTTT.

The CDR3 DNA reads as TGTGCCAGCAGCTTAGGGGGACTAGCGGTAGCCTACGAGCAGTACTTC. Protein: CASSLGGLAVAYEQYF. The V call is TRBV7-3, the J call TRBJ2-7, with TRBD2 identical over 11 bases. CDR3 length: 16 amino acids. The germline CDR1 and CDR2 sequences are SGHTA and FQGTGA. V lost 2 bases to trimming and J lost 2 bases; unmatched junction nucleotides: 5. Full variable domain (outside the CDR3, taken from reference TRBV7-3 and TRBJ2-7): GAGVSQTPSNKVTEKGKYVELRCDPISGHTALYWYRQSLGQGPEFLIYFQGTGAADDSGLPNDRFFAVRPEGSVSTLKIQRTERGDSAVYLCASSLGGLAVAYEQYFGPGTRLTVT.

The gene calls are TRBV30 and TRBJ1-5; the match to TRBD1 covers 7 bases. V lost 2 bases and J lost 4; bases outside the gene matches: 5. The CDR3 is 14 amino acids. From germline, CDR1 is GTSNPN and CDR2 SVGIG (reference sequence). The DNA for the CDR3 is TGTGCCTGGAGTCCAACGACAGGGAATCAGCCCCAGCATTTT. It yields the protein CAWSPTTGNQPQHF.

This chain joins TRBV5-6 and TRBJ1-2, with D perhaps TRBD1 (5 bases). Germline CDR1 is SGHDT and CDR2 is YYEEEE. Trimming removed 4 bases from V and 3 bases from J, with 19 bases in between. The CDR3 is 16 amino acids. The DNA of the CDR3 is TGTGCCAGCAGCCAATCCAGGGTCCCTACTTACTATGGCTACACCTTC. It translates to CASSQSRVPTYYGYTF.

The chain recombines TRBV5-5 with TRBJ2-7; 11 positions agree with TRBD2. CDR3 length: 15 residues. Looked up from germline, CDR1 is SGHKS and CDR2 is YYEKEE (reference sequence). The ends lost 4 bases at V and 7 bases at J; junction bases unmatched: 10. In nucleotides, the CDR3 is TGTGCCAGCAGCCAGACTAGCGGGACGCCCTGGGAGCAGTACTTC. Its protein product is CASSQTSGTPWEQYF.

This sequence joins TRBV11-2 and TRBJ1-1, with TRBD1 as a possible D gene (6 bases). V was clipped by 5 bases and J by 1 base, with 11 bases between them. The CDR3 covers 14 residues. The germline gives CDR1 SGHAT, CDR2 FQNNGV. Here the CDR3 reads CASSKGTSNTEAFF. The CDR3 nucleotides are TGTGCCAGCAGCAAAGGGACATCGAACACTGAAGCTTTCTTT. Filled out from reference TRBV11-2 and TRBJ1-1, the complete variable domain reads EAGVAQSPRYKIIEKRQSVAFWCNPISGHATLYWYQQILGQGPKLLIQFQNNGVVDDSQLPKDRFSAERLKGVDSTLKIQPAKLEDSAVYLCASSKGTSNTEAFFGQGTRLTVV.

The chain has TRBV7-9 and TRBJ2-1; unclear D gene. Germline-derived CDR1 and CDR2 are SEHNR and FQNEAQ (reference sequence). The CDR3 is 15 residues long. V dropped 1 base and J dropped 3 bases, with 10 bases sitting between them. CDR3: CASSLEGGFYNEQFF. The CDR3 nucleotides read TGTGCCAGCAGCTTAGAGGGCGGTTTCTACAATGAGCAGTTCTTC.

The count of this clone is one. The chain links TRBV5-1 to TRBJ1-6, with 7 bases identical to TRBD1. V lost 2 bases, J lost 6 bases, and 5 bases stayed unmatched. The CDR3 sequence is 15 residues long. From germline, CDR1 is SGHRS and CDR2 YFSETQ. CDR3 region: CASSFSGGGNSPLHF. The CDR3 DNA sequence: TGCGCCAGCAGCTTTTCAGGGGGAGGTAATTCACCCCTCCACTTT.

The chain employs TRBV29-1 and TRBJ2-5; perhaps TRBD2 as D (6 bases). Between the trimmed V and J ends, which lost 4 bases and 7 bases, there was a span of 22 bases. This CDR3 has 15 amino acids. Germline CDR1 SQVTM, CDR2 ANQGSEA. CDR3 region: CSVVNELASRGTQYF. Written as DNA, the CDR3 is TGCAGCGTTGTCAACGAACTAGCTTCCCGGGGGACCCAGTACTTC. Filled out from reference TRBV29-1 and TRBJ2-5, the complete variable domain reads SAVISQKPSRDICQRGTSLTIQCQVDSQVTMMFWYRQQPGQSLTLIATANQGSEATYESGFVIDKFPISRPNLTFSTLTVSNMSPEDSSIYLCSVVNELASRGTQYFGPGTRLLVL.

This chain connects TRBV15 to TRBJ2-1; D may be TRBD2 (6 bases). CDR3 length: 16 residues. Germline V CDR1 and CDR2: LNHNV, YYDKDF (reference sequence). The V end lost 3 bases, the J end lost 0 bases, and 12 bases lay between the germline ends. DNA for the CDR3: TGTGCCACCAGCAGGGGAGGACTCTCCTCCTACAATGAGCAGTTCTTC. Protein: CATSRGGLSSYNEQFF.

The chain joins TRBV28 to TRBJ1-2, with 10 positions matching TRBD1. V lost 7 bases to trimming and J lost 4 bases; unmatched junction nucleotides: 9. The CDR3 runs 15 residues. The germline gives CDR1 MDHEN, CDR2 SYDVKM. As DNA, the CDR3 is TGTGCCAGCACCCAGGGGGGACAGGGGACCTATGGCTACACCTTC. Protein: CASTQGGQGTYGYTF.